What follows describes a single T cell receptor beta chain. Its antigen remains unknown. Using immunoSEQ multiplex PCR, the repertoire was profiled, and TCRdb retains in-frame clones only, with some absent. The data contain roughly 120,000 clones, 93% of them singletons. The source of the sample is a study of T cell responses to AZD1222 COVID-19 vaccine. The J segment lost 0 bases and the V segment lost 3 bases, leaving 12 bases of the junction unmatched. The CDR3 covers 18 residues. Germline V gene data show CDR1 as LGHDT and CDR2 as YNNKEL (reference sequence). Findings and caveats of the study: Nearly half of spike-specific TCRs reportedly target variant regions that are unmutated in the B.1.351 and B.1.1.7 variants. Scientists sampled the repertoires only once the peak T cell response had passed.

This sequence originates from an adult in good health. The V call is TRBV3-1 (or the pseudogene TRBV3-2), the J call TRBJ1-2; 8 bases align to TRBD1. The input for sequencing was peripheral blood, taken on day 0 of AZD1222 vaccination. DNA of the CDR3: TGTGCCAGCAGCCAGTTCCTGGGACAGGTTCTCCCTAACTATGGCTACACCTTC. Translating gives CASSQFLGQVLPNYGYTF.